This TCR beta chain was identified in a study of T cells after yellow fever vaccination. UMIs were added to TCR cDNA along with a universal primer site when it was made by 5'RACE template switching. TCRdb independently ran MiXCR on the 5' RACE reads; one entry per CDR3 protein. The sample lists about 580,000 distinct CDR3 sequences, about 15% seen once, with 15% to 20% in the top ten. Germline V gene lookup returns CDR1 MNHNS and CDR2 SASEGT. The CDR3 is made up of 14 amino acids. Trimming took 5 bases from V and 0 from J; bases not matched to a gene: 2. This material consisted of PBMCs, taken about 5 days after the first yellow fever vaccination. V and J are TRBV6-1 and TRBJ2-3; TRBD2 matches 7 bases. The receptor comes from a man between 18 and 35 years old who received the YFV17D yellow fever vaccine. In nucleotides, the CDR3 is TGTGCCAGCAGTAAGCGGGGTAGCACAGATACGCAGTATTTT. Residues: CASSKRGSTDTQYF.